Shown below are 26 T cell receptor beta chains from a single sample sequenced in a study of molecular identifiers for immune sequencing clone quantification. TCRdb redid the calling of the PCR reads with MiXCR, one entry per CDR3 protein. The table lists about 39,000 distinct CDR3 sequences, around 20% of them singletons. The specimen was naive CD8+ T cells from blood, with Jurkat cell RNA spiked in. Described subset: FACS-sorted CD8+CD4-CCR7+CD45RA+ naive T cells. The source of these receptors is a human donor in good health. Some libraries in this study had Jurkat cell RNA spiked in.

This clonotype has a handful of counts. The chain couples TRBV29-1 to TRBJ2-3; the D gene is possibly TRBD2 (5 bases). Germline CDR1 SQVTM, CDR2 ANQGSEA. V was cut by 2 bases and J by 0 bases, with 9 bases left in between. The CDR3 is made up of 14 amino acids. CDR3 coding DNA: TGCAGCGTTGAAAGGCGACTAAGCACAGATACGCAGTATTTT. This sequence encodes CSVERRLSTDTQYF.

In its sample, this clonotype was seen many times. This sequence joins TRBV9 and TRBJ2-3; TRBD2 agrees at 8 bases. The CDR3 is 15 residues long. Germline V CDR1 and CDR2: SGDLS, YYNGEE. With V trimmed by 4 bases and J by 5 bases, 9 bases remained unmatched. CDR3 DNA: TGTGCCAGCAGCCCGAGGGAAGCGGGAGAAGATACGCAGTATTTT. The encoded protein is CASSPREAGEDTQYF.

This clonotype is labeled medium-sized. The V gene is TRBV6-2 or TRBV6-3, the J gene TRBJ2-1, with D unresolved. This CDR3 is built from 14 residues. V was trimmed by 7 bases and J by 3 bases, leaving 13 bases between them. Germline loops: CDR1 MNHEY, CDR2 SVGEGT. The CDR3 nucleotides are TGTGCCAGCACCGATTCCGTCGTCTACAATGAGCAGTTCTTC. It codes for CASTDSVVYNEQFF.

This clonotype was counted many times. The chain is built from TRBV4-3 and TRBJ2-7; D possibly uses TRBD1 or TRBD2 (5 bases each). The ends were cut back, 0 bases at V and 2 bases at J, with 11 bases in the middle. Germline assignment: CDR1 LGHNA and CDR2 YSLEER. The CDR3 has 15 amino acids. Here the CDR3 reads CASSQDTQGPYEQYF. Here the CDR3 DNA reads TGCGCCAGCAGCCAAGATACGCAGGGACCCTACGAGCAGTACTTC.

The gene calls are TRBV7-9 and TRBJ2-5; D is undetermined. Deletions cut 2 bases from V and 0 bases from J, with 7 bases between. The CDR3 is 14 amino acids. Germline V gene data show CDR1 as SEHNR and CDR2 as FQNEAQ (reference sequence). The CDR3 loop is CASSLTGHQETQYF. CDR3 coding DNA: TGTGCCAGCAGCTTAACGGGCCACCAAGAGACCCAGTACTTC.

This clonotype was detected ten times or more. The V gene is TRBV7-8, the J gene TRBJ2-7; TRBD1 matches at 7 bases. V was pared by 5 bases and J by 1 base, with 5 bases of the junction left unmatched. CDR1 SGHVS and CDR2 FQNEAQ come from the germline V gene. CDR3 size: 14 residues. This CDR3 is CASSASGQSYEQYF. CDR3 nucleotide sequence: TGTGCCAGCAGCGCATCGGGACAGTCCTACGAGCAGTACTTC.

This clonotype was detected many times. The chain recombines TRBV20-1 with TRBJ2-7; the D gene is possibly TRBD1 (6 bases). The V end was cut by 0 bases, the J end by 2 bases, with 20 bases between. The CDR3 loop spans 17 amino acids. Germline CDR1 and CDR2: DFQATT and SNEGSKA (reference sequence). The CDR3 nucleotides are TGCAGTGCTAGAGATACCATACCTTTCCGGGACACCTACGAGCAGTACTTC. Its protein is CSARDTIPFRDTYEQYF.

This chain joins TRBV5-1 and TRBJ2-1, with a weak D call TRBD2 (6 bases). The length of the CDR3 is 15 residues. V dropped 0 bases and J dropped 1 base, with 8 bases sitting between them. CDR1 and CDR2 (germline): SGHRS, YFSETQ. CDR3 nucleotide sequence: TGCGCCAGCAGCTTGGAAGCGGGTTCCTACAATGAGCAGTTCTTC. It specifies CASSLEAGSYNEQFF.

This clonotype was observed at least ten times. This chain uses TRBV28 with TRBJ2-5; either TRBD1 or TRBD2 may fit D (5 bases each). The germline gives CDR1 MDHEN, CDR2 SYDVKM. Trimming shortened V by 6 bases and J by 5 bases, and 16 bases separated the two germline ends. The CDR3 totals 14 residues. This CDR3 is CASSSPWGFETQYF. CDR3 sequence (DNA): TGTGCCAGCAGCTCTCCTTGGGGGTTCGAGACCCAGTACTTC.

This clonotype has a count of ten or more. The chain carries TRBV6-1 and TRBJ1-1; the D is unclear. The CDR3 is 12 amino acids. CDR1 and CDR2 from the germline V gene are MNHNS and SASEGT. Deletions cut 4 bases from V and 4 bases from J, with 7 bases between. The CDR3 sequence is CASSAPPTEAFF. CDR3 nucleotides: TGTGCCAGCAGTGCCCCACCCACTGAAGCTTTCTTT.

This clonotype was picked up many times. The V gene is TRBV27, the J gene TRBJ2-3, with 9 bases fitting TRBD1. With 3 bases clipped from V and 5 bases from J, the junction kept 9 bases outside the gene matches. CDR1 and CDR2 (germline): MNHEY, SMNVEV (reference sequence). The CDR3 is made up of 16 amino acids. CDR3 sequence (DNA): TGTGCCAGCAGTTTTGGGCGGGGACAGGGCGTAGATACGCAGTATTTT. Its translation: CASSFGRGQGVDTQYF.

The chain recombines TRBV12-3 or TRBV12-4 with TRBJ2-6; D may be TRBD2 (7 bases). V lost 6 bases, J lost 2 bases, and 17 bases lay in between. The CDR3 is 17 amino acids. CDR3 sequence: CASRGGRSVAGANVLTF. DNA of the CDR3: TGTGCCAGCAGGGGGGGGCGGTCGGTAGCTGGGGCCAACGTCCTGACTTTC.

This clonotype was seen ten or more times. This chain connects TRBV5-1 to TRBJ2-7; the match to TRBD1 covers 7 bases. This CDR3 contains 15 residues. CDR1 SGHRS and CDR2 YFSETQ come from the germline V gene. V was clipped by 0 bases and J by 5 bases; unmatched bases: 8. The CDR3 region is CASSLVGTVTDEQYF. DNA of the CDR3: TGCGCCAGCAGCTTGGTGGGGACAGTCACGGACGAGCAGTACTTC. The variable domain in full, completed from reference TRBV5-1 and TRBJ2-7, reads KAGVTQTPRYLIKTRGQQVTLSCSPISGHRSVSWYQQTPGQGLQFLFEYFSETQRNKGNFPGRFSGRQFSNSRSEMNVSTLELGDSALYLCASSLVGTVTDEQYFGPGTRLTVT.

The V gene is TRBV20-1, the J gene TRBJ2-7, with D possibly matching TRBD2 (6 bases). Germline V CDR1 and CDR2: DFQATT, SNEGSKA (reference sequence). Trimming took 1 base from V and 2 from J, leaving 6 bases between them. The CDR3 runs to 12 residues. DNA of the CDR3: TGCAGTGCTAGAGGACTAGCCTACGAGCAGTACTTC. It encodes CSARGLAYEQYF.

The sample holds many counts of this clonotype. This chain's CDR3 is CSALTGVEQYF. CDR3 in DNA: TGCAGTGCCCTGACAGGGGTCGAGCAGTACTTC. This sequence joins TRBV20-1 and TRBJ2-7, with 8 bases fitting TRBD1. Germline values: CDR1 DFQATT, CDR2 SNEGSKA (reference sequence). The CDR3 spans 11 residues. Trimming took 6 bases from V and 6 from J; bases not matched to a gene: 4.

The table lists this clonotype with many counts. The V gene is TRBV29-1, the J gene TRBJ2-1; TRBD2 matches 11 bases. The germline CDR1 and CDR2 sequences are SQVTM and ANQGSEA. The CDR3 totals 16 residues. With V trimmed by 4 bases and J by 7 bases, 12 bases remained unmatched. The CDR3 protein is CSVGPITSGRKNEQFF. In nucleotides, the CDR3 is TGCAGCGTTGGACCCATTACTAGCGGGAGAAAGAATGAGCAGTTCTTC.

This clonotype has a count of ten or more. The chain combines TRBV12-3 or TRBV12-4 with TRBJ2-1; 8 nucleotides align to TRBD2. V trimming: 3 bases; J trimming: 0 bases; junction bases outside the gene matches: 25. This CDR3 has 23 residues. The CDR3 region is CASSFTRRHNSAGVQVSYNEQFF. The CDR3 bases are TGTGCCAGCAGTTTTACTCGGCGCCACAACTCAGCGGGGGTCCAGGTCTCCTACAATGAGCAGTTCTTC.

In the case of this clonotype: This may be a read error, as it is one base from a much larger clone. V and J are TRBV27 and TRBJ1-2; D not resolved. CDR1 is MNHEY, CDR2 SMNVEV, per germline (reference sequence). This CDR3 contains 17 residues. CDR3 DNA sequence: TGTGCCAGCAGTTTAACTCCTTTTGAAGGTCGCCGCTATGGCTGCACCTTC. Translated, it gives CASSLTPFEGRRYGCTF.

This clonotype was detected a few times. The chain joins TRBV28 to TRBJ2-5; D possibly uses TRBD1 or TRBD2 (5 bases each). Germline V gives CDR1 MDHEN, CDR2 SYDVKM. The CDR3 totals 16 residues. Trimming shortened V by 7 bases and J by 1 base, and 19 bases separated the two germline ends. The CDR3 reads CASTLVPGRLQETQYF. In DNA, the CDR3 is TGTGCCAGCACCTTAGTGCCGGGACGGCTCCAAGAGACCCAGTACTTC.

This clonotype was seen many times. The chain recombines TRBV6-5 with TRBJ1-2; D might be TRBD1 (5 bases). Germline V CDR1 and CDR2: MNHEY, SVGAGI. Trimming stripped 4 bases from V and 6 bases from J, with 15 bases between. The CDR3 sequence is 14 residues long. This chain's CDR3 is CASSWGRSQDGYTF. CDR3 nucleotides: TGTGCCAGCAGTTGGGGCCGCAGTCAAGATGGCTACACCTTC.

The table lists this clonotype with many counts. J is TRBJ2-7 and V is TRBV6-5, with D perhaps matching TRBD1 (7 bases). CDR3 length equals 13 residues. Germline-derived CDR1 and CDR2 are MNHEY and SVGAGI. V lost 7 bases to trimming and J lost 7 bases, with 17 bases between them. CDR3 nucleotides: TGTGCCAGCACCCAGGGGGGCCATTGGGAGCAGTACTTC. Translating gives CASTQGGHWEQYF.

The J gene is TRBJ2-2, the V gene TRBV6-2 or TRBV6-3, with D possibly called TRBD1 or TRBD2 (5 bases each). Germline loops: CDR1 MNHEY, CDR2 SVGEGT. Trimming pared 0 bases from V and 0 bases from J, leaving 11 bases between. The CDR3 extends over 17 amino acids. CDR3 sequence: CASSYSLGTANTGELFF. DNA for the CDR3: TGTGCCAGCAGTTACTCGCTGGGGACCGCGAACACCGGGGAGCTGTTTTTT.

This clonotype was seen repeatedly, ten times or more. This chain links TRBV7-8 with TRBJ1-6; no definite D call. This CDR3 is 16 amino acids long. CDR1 and CDR2 from the germline V gene are SGHVS and FQNEAQ. V was trimmed by 5 bases and J by 0 bases, leaving 11 bases between them. CDR3 loop: CASSLTLISYNSPLHF. The CDR3 bases are TGTGCCAGCAGCCTGACCCTAATCTCCTATAATTCACCCCTCCACTTT.

The CDR3 coding sequence is TGTGCCAGCAGTTTGTCGGACAGAACTGAAGCTTTCTTT. Protein sequence: CASSLSDRTEAFF. J is TRBJ1-1 and V is TRBV28, with D perhaps TRBD1 (6 bases). In germline, CDR1 is MDHEN, CDR2 SYDVKM. V lost 3 bases and J 5 bases, leaving 10 bases between the germline ends. CDR3 size: 13 residues.

The sample holds a few counts of this clonotype. The V call is TRBV27, the J call TRBJ2-4; possible D gene TRBD1, 5 bases. The length of the CDR3 is 12 residues. Germline V gene data show CDR1 as MNHEY and CDR2 as SMNVEV (reference sequence). The V end was cut by 5 bases, the J end by 9 bases, with 11 bases between. CDR3 bases: TGTGCCAGCAGTCAGGGTAGGGGCATTCAGTACTTC. Translated: CASSQGRGIQYF.

In this sample, this clonotype turned up a few times. This chain uses TRBV20-1 with TRBJ2-3; D is possibly TRBD2 (5 bases). The CDR3 totals 15 residues. Deletions cut 3 bases from V and 0 bases from J, with 13 bases between. Germline V gene lookup returns CDR1 DFQATT and CDR2 SNEGSKA (reference sequence). The CDR3 region has the DNA TGCAGTGCTAGTGGTTTTGGGGAGAGCACAGATACGCAGTATTTT. Residues: CSASGFGESTDTQYF.